The 18 T cell receptor beta chains below come from one sample, sequenced in a study of T cells in Graves' hyperthyroidism and ophthalmopathy. RNA transcripts yielded amplified TCR beta CDR3 regions. The HTBI primer set served for first-round RT-PCR of the TCR CDR3. TCRdb reprocessed the multiplex PCR reads via MiXCR and lists one record per CDR3 protein. The table records fewer than 450,000 distinct CDR3 sequences, over 12% of them present only once. The sequenced material came from blood. Receptors originate from a man in his fifties or sixties with Graves' ophthalmopathy.

CDR3 in DNA: TGTGCCAGCAGCCCGAGTAGCAGAAATACGCAGTATTTT. As protein: CASSPSSRNTQYF. This sequence joins TRBV9 and TRBJ2-3; no firm D call. This CDR3 has 13 residues. Germline V CDR1 and CDR2: SGDLS, YYNGEE. Deletions cut 4 bases from V and 7 bases from J, with 13 bases between.

This clonotype was seen many times. The V gene is TRBV11-3, the J gene TRBJ2-1; 9 nucleotides match TRBD2. In germline, CDR1 is SGHNT, CDR2 YENEEA. Trimming removed 1 base from V and 7 bases from J; junction bases left unmatched: 8. The CDR3 is 16 amino acids. The CDR3 bases are TGTGCCAGCAGCTTAGTTGTAGCGGGAGTTATGAATGAGCAGTTCTTC. Its translation is CASSLVVAGVMNEQFF.

Only a few counts were recorded for this clonotype. The junction shows a germline mismatch at one end, possibly a read error. The chain joins TRBV13 to TRBJ1-4; 7 bases are a match to TRBD1. Germline V gene sequence: CDR1 PRHDT, CDR2 FYEKMQ (reference sequence). The CDR3 runs to 16 residues. The CDR3 sequence is CASGLPYRGRSEKLFF. CDR3 in DNA: TGTGCCAGCGGCTTACCATACAGGGGACGCTCTGAAAAACTGTTTTTT.

This clonotype was seen a few times. The rearrangement uses TRBV12-3 or TRBV12-4 and TRBJ2-1; D may be TRBD2 (6 bases). V lost 6 bases and J lost 5, with 17 bases in between. CDR3 length: 15 amino acids. CDR3 region: CASSLWLPGDNEQFF. CDR3 bases: TGTGCCAGCAGCCTTTGGCTCCCGGGGGACAATGAGCAGTTCTTC.

This clonotype was seen at least ten times. Here the CDR3 DNA reads TGTGCCAGCGGGGGGTACAAAAACATTCAGTACTTC. As protein: CASGGYKNIQYF. The chain is built from TRBV12-3 or TRBV12-4 and TRBJ2-4; weak D call: TRBD2 (6 bases). Trimming stripped 8 bases from V and 3 bases from J, with 8 bases between. This CDR3 region has 12 residues.

Turning to this clonotype: A much larger clone sits a single nucleotide away, making a read error possible. The chain uses TRBV5-1 and TRBJ2-1; D is tentatively TRBD1 or TRBD2 (5 bases each). Judging by the DNA end, TRBJ2-7 fits better; the J call may be wrong. Germline V lookup: CDR1 SGHRS, CDR2 YFSETQ. The CDR3 contains 16 residues. DNA for the CDR3: TGCGCCAGCAGCCTGAAAAGGGACCCCATATACAATGAGCAGTACTTC. Amino acid sequence: CASSLKRDPIYNEQYF.

The chain joins TRBV20-1 to TRBJ1-2; D is undetermined. The CDR3 contains 14 residues. Germline-derived CDR1 and CDR2 are DFQATT and SNEGSKA (reference sequence). Trimming stripped 3 bases from V and 4 bases from J, with 15 bases between. The CDR3, as DNA: TGCAGTGCTAGTGGACGGGCGGGCGGCTATGGCTACACCTTC. Amino acids: CSASGRAGGYGYTF.

The V call is TRBV4-1, the J call TRBJ2-1, with unresolved D. Trimming stripped 0 bases from V and 9 bases from J, with 6 bases between. The CDR3 totals 12 residues. Germline CDR1 MGHRA, CDR2 YSYEKL. CDR3 in amino acids: CASSQDSGEQFF. The CDR3 DNA reads as TGCGCCAGCAGCCAAGATTCGGGTGAGCAGTTCTTC.

The genes are TRBV6-1 and TRBJ2-7; unclear D gene. The CDR3 spans 14 residues. CDR1 and CDR2 (germline): MNHNS, SASEGT. V was pared by 5 bases and J by 2 bases, with 13 bases between. The CDR3 sequence: CASSNWRDTYEQYF. The CDR3 DNA reads as TGTGCCAGCAGTAATTGGCGTGATACCTACGAGCAGTACTTC.

The chain has TRBV12-3 or TRBV12-4 and TRBJ2-2, with a tentative D call TRBD1 (6 bases). Trimming removed 3 bases from V and 7 bases from J, with 9 bases in between. The CDR3 has 13 amino acids. This CDR3 is CASSLGAGGELFF. CDR3 bases: TGTGCCAGCAGTTTGGGGGCGGGCGGGGAGCTGTTTTTT.

This clonotype was counted between two and nine times. The chain links TRBV7-6 to TRBJ2-2, with TRBD2 matching over 9 bases. V was clipped by 5 bases and J by 8 bases; unmatched bases: 6. CDR3 length: 14 amino acids. CDR1 is SGHVS and CDR2 is FNYEAQ in the germline V gene. The CDR3 loop is CASSLIAGEGELFF. For the CDR3, the DNA is TGTGCCAGCAGCCTAATAGCGGGAGAAGGGGAGCTGTTTTTT.

This clonotype has a count of ten or more. V usage is TRBV18 and J usage is TRBJ2-7; D remains unclear. The CDR3 contains 11 residues. CDR1 and CDR2 from the germline V gene are KGHSH and LQKENI. V dropped 6 bases and J dropped 7 bases, with 10 bases sitting between them. CDR3 region: CASSDGVEQYF. The DNA for the CDR3 is TGTGCCAGCTCCGACGGAGTGGAGCAGTACTTC.

The chain has TRBV20-1 and TRBJ1-5, with no clear D. CDR3 length: 10 amino acids. The germline V and J ends were trimmed by 5 bases and 3 bases, with 2 bases remaining between them. CDR1 is DFQATT and CDR2 is SNEGSKA in the germline V gene (reference sequence). This CDR3 reads CSADNQPQHF. Here the CDR3 DNA reads TGCAGTGCTGACAATCAGCCCCAGCATTTT.

The V call is TRBV2, the J call TRBJ2-1, with TRBD2 identical over 8 bases. CDR1 and CDR2 (germline): SNHLY, FYNNEI. The CDR3 extends over 14 amino acids. The ends lost 2 bases at V and 7 bases at J; junction bases unmatched: 4. CDR3 amino acids: CASSESGGLNEQFF. For the CDR3, the DNA is TGTGCCAGCAGTGAATCGGGGGGGCTTAATGAGCAGTTCTTC.

This clonotype appeared many times. The genes are TRBV20-1 and TRBJ2-3, with 7 bases identical to TRBD2. From germline, CDR1 is DFQATT and CDR2 SNEGSKA (reference sequence). CDR3 size: 14 residues. V lost 6 bases, J lost 0 bases, and 6 bases stayed unmatched. CDR3 protein: CSAPASGSTDTQYF. The CDR3 DNA is TGCAGTGCCCCGGCTAGCGGAAGCACAGATACGCAGTATTTT.

At least ten counts were recorded for this clonotype. The genes are TRBV12-5 and TRBJ2-2, with D perhaps matching TRBD1 (6 bases). CDR1 and CDR2 from the germline V gene are LGHNT and FRNRAP. There are 16 residues in the CDR3. Trimming removed 5 bases at V and 4 bases at J, with 17 bases between. Written as DNA, the CDR3 is TGTGCTAGTGGTCTTCGTTCGGGACACAGCACCGGGGAGCTGTTTTTT. As protein: CASGLRSGHSTGELFF.

In its sample, this clonotype was seen a few times. V is TRBV4-2 and J is TRBJ1-3; perhaps TRBD1 as D (6 bases). V lost 0 bases to trimming and J lost 0 bases, with 18 bases between them. Per the germline V gene, CDR1 is LGHNA and CDR2 is YNFKEQ. This CDR3 is built from 19 residues. CDR3 sequence: CASSQEIPGQSFSGNTIYF. The CDR3 DNA is TGTGCCAGCAGCCAAGAAATTCCGGGACAATCGTTCTCTGGAAACACCATATATTTT.

The genes are TRBV3-1 and TRBJ2-7, with 9 bases that match TRBD2. This CDR3 has 16 residues. From germline, CDR1 is LGHDT and CDR2 YNNKEL (reference sequence). V lost 0 bases, J lost 0 bases, and 3 bases stayed unmatched. DNA of the CDR3: TGTGCCAGCAGCCAAGAATGGCGGGAGGGCTCCTACGAGCAGTACTTC. Its translation: CASSQEWREGSYEQYF.